This T cell receptor beta chain comes out of a study of cytomegalovirus exposure and HLA in healthy donors. The CDR3 is 13 residues long. Germline CDR1 and CDR2: LNHDA and SQIVND (reference sequence). V shed 6 bases and J shed 3 bases, with 12 bases lying between them. Profiled with immunoSEQ multiplex PCR; TCRdb holds only in-frame clones, not every one. The data hold fewer than 130,000 clones, with 70% to 90% observed a single time. The chain has TRBV19 and TRBJ2-7; maybe TRBD1 (6 bases). Sequencing was done on a sample of PBMCs. The source is a woman in her thirties in good health and CMV-seropositive. DNA for the CDR3: TGTGCCAGTAGAAAAGGGGGTCGCTACGAGCAGTACTTC. Its translation is CASRKGGRYEQYF.